These 27 T cell receptor beta chains were all obtained from the same sample, sequenced in a study of post-analysis software for immune sequencing data. Broader study findings: Compared with controls, patients had more of 4 or 5 TRBV segments, including TRBV5-6, TRBV5-1 and TRBV20-1.

The authors incorporated unique molecular identifiers into the TCR beta cDNA libraries. TCRdb independently ran MiXCR on the PCR reads; one entry per CDR3 protein. The table lists some 370,000 distinct CDR3 sequences, approximately 38% of them singletons, with roughly 12% in the top ten. These receptors have no identified antigens. Sequencing was carried out using blood. The receptors here all came from a girl aged 5-17 years with multiple sclerosis.

The CDR3 nucleotides read TGTGCCTGGAGTCTACCGTACTCGGGACCCCCCTCCTACAATGAGCAGTTCTTC. Translating gives CAWSLPYSGPPSYNEQFF. The rearrangement uses TRBV30 and TRBJ2-1; the D gene could be TRBD1 or TRBD2 (5 bases each). Germline V CDR1 and CDR2: GTSNPN, SVGIG (reference sequence). The CDR3 consists of 18 residues. With 2 bases removed from V and 0 bases from J, the gap between germline ends came to 20 bases.

The chain links TRBV2 to TRBJ2-5; tentative D call: TRBD2 (5 bases). V shed 7 bases and J shed 7 bases, with 13 bases lying between them. This CDR3 has 12 amino acids. Per the germline V gene, CDR1 is SNHLY and CDR2 is FYNNEI. This chain's CDR3 is CASTKDSATQYF. The DNA of the CDR3 is TGTGCCAGCACAAAGGATAGCGCGACCCAGTACTTC.

Only a few counts were recorded for this clonotype. The V call is TRBV4-1, the J call TRBJ1-2; the D is unclear. CDR1 is MGHRA, CDR2 YSYEKL, per germline. This CDR3 has 13 amino acids. V was trimmed by 4 bases and J by 8 bases, leaving 14 bases between them. The CDR3 DNA sequence: TGCGCCAGCAGCCCCCTCGGCCCGACAGGCTACACCTTC. Protein sequence: CASSPLGPTGYTF.

V and J are TRBV28 and TRBJ1-2; D is ambiguous. Germline CDR1 MDHEN, CDR2 SYDVKM. Trimming pared 1 base from V and 0 bases from J, leaving 9 bases between. The CDR3 spans 15 residues. This CDR3 reads CASSLSLGPNYGYTF. DNA for the CDR3: TGTGCCAGCAGTTTATCCCTTGGACCTAACTATGGCTACACCTTC.

The chain combines TRBV5-1 with TRBJ2-5; weak D call: TRBD2 (5 bases). Germline V gives CDR1 SGHRS, CDR2 YFSETQ. CDR3 size: 15 residues. V was cut by 4 bases and J by 0 bases, with 13 bases left in between. The CDR3 spells CASSRSTRNQETQYF. Here the CDR3 DNA reads TGCGCCAGCAGCCGAAGCACTAGGAACCAAGAGACCCAGTACTTC. The full variable domain, rest sourced from reference TRBV5-1 and TRBJ2-5, is KAGVTQTPRYLIKTRGQQVTLSCSPISGHRSVSWYQQTPGQGLQFLFEYFSETQRNKGNFPGRFSGRQFSNSRSEMNVSTLELGDSALYLCASSRSTRNQETQYFGPGTRLLVL.

This chain connects TRBV5-1 to TRBJ2-1, with TRBD2 identical over 12 bases. The V and J ends lost 2 bases and 6 bases, in that order; junction bases with no gene match: 12. The germline V gene encodes CDR1 SGHRS and CDR2 YFSETQ. The CDR3 contains 18 residues. The CDR3 spells CASSFSSSLAGGGNEQFF. The DNA for the CDR3 is TGCGCCAGCAGCTTCTCATCCTCCCTAGCGGGGGGGGGCAATGAGCAGTTCTTC.

This clonotype showed up many times. The chain couples TRBV5-8 to TRBJ1-4; D is perhaps TRBD1 (5 bases). Germline V gene data show CDR1 as SGHTS and CDR2 as YDEGEE. Trimming pared 6 bases from V and 4 bases from J, leaving 16 bases between. The CDR3 is 15 amino acids. CDR3 sequence reads: CASTPTGALNEKLFF. The CDR3 DNA is TGTGCCAGCACTCCAACTGGGGCCCTTAATGAAAAACTGTTTTTT.

This clonotype was seen only a few times. Written as DNA, the CDR3 is TGCGCCAGCAGGGGCAGCTCTGGGGCCAACGTCCTGACTTTC. This sequence encodes CASRGSSGANVLTF. The chain is built from TRBV5-1 and TRBJ2-6, with D unclear. Germline V gene lookup returns CDR1 SGHRS and CDR2 YFSETQ. The CDR3 is 14 amino acids. V shed 5 bases and J shed 0 bases, with 6 bases lying between them.

The table lists this clonotype with a few counts. The chain is built from TRBV20-1 and TRBJ2-2; 8 positions match TRBD2. In germline, CDR1 is DFQATT, CDR2 SNEGSKA (reference sequence). This CDR3 contains 15 residues. V trimming: 0 bases; J trimming: 5 bases; junction bases outside the gene matches: 5. This chain's CDR3 is CSARDREGGTGELFF. DNA of the CDR3: TGCAGTGCTAGAGACCGGGAGGGGGGGACCGGGGAGCTGTTTTTT.

This chain uses TRBV20-1 with TRBJ2-3; 9 nucleotides agree with TRBD1. Germline V gives CDR1 DFQATT, CDR2 SNEGSKA (reference sequence). V gave up 3 bases and J gave up 3 bases; unmatched junction bases: 4. The CDR3 covers 14 residues. The CDR3 here is CSARDRGFTDTQYF. The CDR3 coding sequence is TGCAGTGCTAGGGACAGGGGATTTACAGATACGCAGTATTTT.

The chain employs TRBV12-3 or TRBV12-4 and TRBJ1-4; TRBD1 aligns across 8 bases. This CDR3 has 14 amino acids. V dropped 8 bases and J dropped 7; count of bases not matched to a gene: 9. This CDR3 reads CASGRDRGTEKLFF. The CDR3 region has the DNA TGTGCCAGCGGTAGAGACAGGGGTACTGAAAAACTGTTTTTT.

This clonotype has just a few counts. CDR3 DNA sequence: TGTGCCAGCACCCCTAGGCGACTCACGAACACTGAAGCTTTCTTT. It codes for CASTPRRLTNTEAFF. V is TRBV12-3 or TRBV12-4 and J is TRBJ1-1; D not resolved. This CDR3 has 15 amino acids. The V and J ends lost 7 bases and 1 base respectively, with 16 bases between them.

The gene calls are TRBV12-3 or TRBV12-4 and TRBJ2-1; tentatively, D is TRBD2 (7 bases). V was shortened by 7 bases and J by 7 bases, with 14 bases between the two germline ends. CDR3 size: 13 residues. The CDR3 coding sequence is TGTGCCAGCACCATAGGGAGGGGGAATGAGCAGTTCTTC. It translates to CASTIGRGNEQFF.

The table lists this clonotype with a few counts. This chain joins TRBV6-1 and TRBJ2-6; 9 positions match TRBD1. Germline CDR1 reads MNHNS; CDR2 reads SASEGT. The length of the CDR3 is 18 residues. V lost 4 bases and J lost 0; bases outside the gene matches: 7. The CDR3 here is CASSGPHRGPSGANVLTF. For the CDR3, the DNA is TGTGCCAGCAGTGGGCCCCACAGGGGGCCCTCTGGGGCCAACGTCCTGACTTTC.

V usage is TRBV9 and J usage is TRBJ1-2, with D possibly matching TRBD1 (5 bases). The CDR3 loop spans 15 amino acids. Trimming stripped 0 bases from V and 2 bases from J, with 11 bases between. Per the germline V gene, CDR1 is SGDLS and CDR2 is YYNGEE. DNA of the CDR3: TGTGCCAGCAGCGTAGGGCAGGGCCGAAACTATGGCTACACCTTC. It encodes CASSVGQGRNYGYTF.

The chain carries TRBV5-1 and TRBJ2-1; no clear D. Trimming took off 4 bases at V and 4 bases at J, with 9 bases between the two ends. Germline V gene lookup returns CDR1 SGHRS and CDR2 YFSETQ. CDR3 size: 13 residues. For the CDR3, the DNA is TGCGCCAGCAGCGTGATGGGTTACAATGAGCAGTTCTTC. This gives the protein CASSVMGYNEQFF.

This chain links TRBV15 with TRBJ1-3; 7 bases align to TRBD1. The length of the CDR3 is 16 residues. Germline trimming cut 1 base from V and 5 bases from J; bases unmatched to any gene: 8. Germline V gene lookup returns CDR1 LNHNV and CDR2 YYDKDF (reference sequence). The CDR3 DNA is TGTGCCACCAGCAGAGCTGGGACAGCCGTCAGAAACACCATATATTTT. Protein sequence: CATSRAGTAVRNTIYF.

This clonotype came up a few times. The chain uses TRBV7-2 and TRBJ1-2, with TRBD1 identical over 7 bases. The V gene end was trimmed by 5 bases and the J gene end by 8 bases; junction bases not matched to a gene: 11. Germline lookup yields CDR1 SGHTA and CDR2 FQGNSA. The CDR3 consists of 14 residues. The CDR3 DNA reads as TGTGCCAGCAGCCCAACAGGGGAGGGGGTCGGCTACACCTTC. It codes for CASSPTGEGVGYTF.

The J gene is TRBJ1-2, the V gene TRBV5-1; TRBD1 aligns across 9 bases. The CDR3 has 16 amino acids. CDR1 and CDR2 (germline): SGHRS, YFSETQ. V gave up 1 base and J gave up 10 bases; unmatched junction bases: 14. The CDR3 DNA follows: TGCGCCAGCAGCTTGAGCCCGGGACAGGGCTTTAATATCTACACCTTC. Protein product: CASSLSPGQGFNIYTF.

This sequence joins TRBV28 and TRBJ2-1; tentatively, D is TRBD2 (5 bases). The CDR3 spans 13 residues. V was pared by 7 bases and J by 2 bases, with 9 bases between. Germline V gene data show CDR1 as MDHEN and CDR2 as SYDVKM. DNA for the CDR3: TGTGCCAGCACTAGGAGGACCTACAATGAGCAGTTCTTC. It specifies CASTRRTYNEQFF.

This clonotype appeared a few times. The chain's CDR3 is CASSLQLAEETQYF. For the CDR3, the DNA is TGTGCCAGCAGCTTACAACTAGCAGAAGAGACCCAGTACTTC. This chain connects TRBV7-9 to TRBJ2-5; D is perhaps TRBD2 (6 bases). The germline V and J ends were trimmed by 2 bases and 3 bases, with 10 bases remaining between them. Germline values: CDR1 SEHNR, CDR2 FQNEAQ (reference sequence). CDR3 length: 14 amino acids.

V and J are TRBV6-6 and TRBJ2-5; D possibly uses TRBD1 or TRBD2 (7 bases each). Trimming stripped 6 bases from V and 4 bases from J, with 15 bases between. Germline values: CDR1 MNHNY, CDR2 SVGAGI (reference sequence). The CDR3 has 14 residues. The CDR3, as DNA: TGTGCCAGCAGACCCACAGGGGAGGGAGAGACCCAGTACTTC. Protein product: CASRPTGEGETQYF.

This clonotype showed up many times. The chain carries TRBV7-2 and TRBJ1-2; possible D gene TRBD1, 5 bases. Per germline, CDR1 SGHTA and CDR2 FQGNSA. The CDR3 covers 16 residues. Trimming took 4 bases from V and 5 from J, leaving 20 bases between them. The CDR3 region is CASSSGTTRSLYGYTF. CDR3 DNA: TGTGCCAGCAGCTCAGGGACGACACGTAGTCTGTATGGCTACACCTTC.

The chain uses TRBV5-1 and TRBJ2-7, with D possibly matching TRBD1 (7 bases). CDR3 length: 15 amino acids. Trimming removed 0 bases at V and 4 bases at J, with 14 bases between. From germline, CDR1 is SGHRS and CDR2 YFSETQ. CDR3: CASSLGGTELYEQYF. The CDR3 DNA reads TGCGCCAGCAGCTTGGGCGGGACAGAGTTGTACGAGCAGTACTTC.

This clonotype was counted between two and nine times. A junction end diverges from the germline sequence, so it may reflect a read error. This sequence joins TRBV25-1 and TRBJ2-7; D possibly corresponds to TRBD1 (6 bases). This CDR3 is 15 amino acids long. Per the germline V gene, CDR1 is MGHDK and CDR2 is SYGVNS. The CDR3 DNA follows: TGTGCCAGCCGAAAATCCCAGGGGATCTCCGACGAGCAGTACTTC. Its translation is CASRKSQGISDEQYF.

The DNA of the CDR3 is TGTGCCAGCAGCCAAGAGGGACAGGGAGTGGGTGGCTACACCTTC. This gives the protein CASSQEGQGVGGYTF. The V call is TRBV4-2, the J call TRBJ1-2; 9 bases are a match to TRBD1. Germline V gene lookup returns CDR1 LGHNA and CDR2 YNFKEQ. V lost 0 bases and J lost 7; bases outside the gene matches: 6. The CDR3 extends over 15 amino acids.

CDR3 region: CSARASANYGYTF. The CDR3 DNA reads TGCAGTGCTAGAGCGTCCGCTAACTATGGCTACACCTTC. V usage is TRBV20-1 and J usage is TRBJ1-2, with D unresolved. V shed 1 base and J shed 0 bases, with 6 bases lying between them. The CDR3 is made up of 13 amino acids. The germline V gene encodes CDR1 DFQATT and CDR2 SNEGSKA (reference sequence).